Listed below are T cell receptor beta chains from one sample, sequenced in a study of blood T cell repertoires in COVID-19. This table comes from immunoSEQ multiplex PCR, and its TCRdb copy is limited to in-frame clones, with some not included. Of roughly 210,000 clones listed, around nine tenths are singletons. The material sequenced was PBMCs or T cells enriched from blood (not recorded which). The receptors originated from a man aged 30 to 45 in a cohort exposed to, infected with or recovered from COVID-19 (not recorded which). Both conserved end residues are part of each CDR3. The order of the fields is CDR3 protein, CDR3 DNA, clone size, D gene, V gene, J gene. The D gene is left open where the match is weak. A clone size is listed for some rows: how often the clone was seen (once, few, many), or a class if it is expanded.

CDR3aa: CASSVHAGQPQHF
CDR3nt: TGTGCCAGCAGCGTTCATGCGGGGCAGCCCCAGCATTTT
abundance: once
d_gene: -
v_gene: TRBV9
j_gene: TRBJ1-5

CDR3aa: CASSLVRAGDNEQFF
CDR3nt: TGTGCCAGCAGCTTAGTGCGAGCGGGAGACAATGAGCAGTTCTTC
abundance: -
d_gene: TRBD2
v_gene: TRBV7-6
j_gene: TRBJ2-1

CDR3aa: CASSEQGPSGELFF
CDR3nt: TGTGCCAGCAGTGAACAGGGTCCAAGCGGGGAGCTGTTTTTT
abundance: few
d_gene: -
v_gene: TRBV2
j_gene: TRBJ2-2

CDR3aa: CASSLTGAVGTDTQYF
CDR3nt: TGTGCCAGCAGCCTGACAGGGGCAGTCGGCACAGATACGCAGTATTTT
abundance: -
d_gene: TRBD1
v_gene: TRBV3-1/TRBV3-2
j_gene: TRBJ2-3

CDR3aa: CASSYSTSGPYNEQFF
CDR3nt: TGTGCCAGCAGTTACTCAACTAGCGGGCCTTACAATGAGCAGTTCTTC
abundance: -
d_gene: TRBD2
v_gene: TRBV6-5
j_gene: TRBJ2-1

CDR3aa: CATRAGRDTGELFF
CDR3nt: TGTGCCACCCGCGCAGGGAGGGACACCGGGGAGCTGTTTTTT
abundance: -
d_gene: TRBD2
v_gene: TRBV28
j_gene: TRBJ2-2

CDR3aa: CATSGRWGKYEQYF
CDR3nt: TGTGCCACCAGCGGCCGTTGGGGCAAATACGAGCAGTACTTC
abundance: -
d_gene: -
v_gene: TRBV15
j_gene: TRBJ2-7

CDR3aa: CASSRTGLYEQYF
CDR3nt: TGTGCCAGTAGCCGGACAGGGCTCTACGAGCAGTACTTC
abundance: -
d_gene: TRBD1
v_gene: TRBV19
j_gene: TRBJ2-7

CDR3aa: CASSSYSSGRAIDTQYF
CDR3nt: TGTGCCAGCAGTTCCTACTCTAGCGGGAGGGCCATAGATACGCAGTATTTT
abundance: -
d_gene: TRBD2
v_gene: TRBV28
j_gene: TRBJ2-3

CDR3aa: CASRVGGGKNTEAFF
CDR3nt: TGTGCCAGTAGGGTCGGCGGAGGAAAGAACACTGAAGCTTTCTTT
abundance: -
d_gene: -
v_gene: TRBV19
j_gene: TRBJ1-1

CDR3aa: CASSLYVSDSSYNEQFF
CDR3nt: TGTGCCAGCAGCTTGTATGTTAGCGATAGCTCCTACAATGAGCAGTTCTTC
abundance: -
d_gene: -
v_gene: TRBV5-4
j_gene: TRBJ2-1

CDR3aa: CASRKTGGAYGYTF
CDR3nt: TGTGCCAGCAGAAAGACAGGGGGCGCCTATGGCTACACCTTC
abundance: -
d_gene: TRBD1
v_gene: TRBV28
j_gene: TRBJ1-2

CDR3aa: CASSLSPGVQETQYF
CDR3nt: TGCGCCAGCAGCTTGTCACCGGGGGTTCAAGAGACCCAGTACTTC
abundance: -
d_gene: -
v_gene: TRBV5-1
j_gene: TRBJ2-5

CDR3aa: CATSEGRGNSPLHF
CDR3nt: TGTGCCACCAGTGAAGGCAGGGGTAATTCACCCCTCCACTTT
abundance: -
d_gene: -
v_gene: TRBV24-1
j_gene: TRBJ1-6

CDR3aa: CATSVPPGLAGASYNEQFF
CDR3nt: TGTGCCACCAGTGTCCCCCCGGGACTAGCGGGGGCCTCCTACAATGAGCAGTTCTTC
abundance: -
d_gene: TRBD2
v_gene: TRBV24-1
j_gene: TRBJ2-1